This T cell receptor beta chain was recovered during a study of blood T cell repertoires in COVID-19. In the study overall: Collection of acute and convalescent COVID-19 samples took place in the United States, Italy and Spain. The cDNA or gDNA used as material had been derived from T cells, B-cell-depleted T cells, or PBMCs.

Original analysis: Counts of nucleated cells, estimated from reference gene primer amplification, were obtained. Generated by immunoSEQ multiplex PCR, the TCRdb table keeps only in-frame clones and is missing some. V and J calls and clone size are those listed in that table; D and trimming were worked out from the DNA. Counted here are approximately 180,000 clones, 75% to 90% occurring once; the ten biggest clones make up about 3.3%. V was clipped by 6 bases and J by 7 bases, with 7 bases between them. CDR3 length: 12 amino acids. The source is a man aged 60 to 75 with acute or convalescent COVID-19. The chain has TRBV12-3 or TRBV12-4 and TRBJ1-6; D ambiguous. Sequenced sample: peripheral blood. The CDR3 DNA reads TGTGCCAGCAGACGAGGGAATTCACCCCTCCACTTT. Translation gives CASRRGNSPLHF.